A single sample gave rise to the 23 T cell receptor beta chains below, sequenced in a study of blood T cell repertoires in COVID-19. Sequencing used immunoSEQ multiplex PCR; TCRdb keeps in-frame clones, though not all of them. This table has over 250,000 clones, roughly 85% appearing once. The sample comprised peripheral blood. The receptor set was obtained from a woman in her fifties or sixties who had recovered from COVID-19.

To note about this clone: At one of its ends the junction is not consistent with the germline gene, which may arise from a read error. The chain carries TRBV7-2 and TRBJ2-3, with 9 nucleotides matching TRBD2. Germline CDR1 and CDR2: SGHTA and FQGNSA. This CDR3 has 15 residues. The DNA for the CDR3 is TGTGCCAGCAGCTTAGGGCATGCCTCGCGGGGGGGCGGGACTTTT. It yields the protein CASSLGHASRGGGTF.

The genes are TRBV24-1 and TRBJ2-2; 10 nucleotides align to TRBD1. V lost 1 base, J lost 4 bases, and 5 bases stayed unmatched. Germline V gene data show CDR1 as KGHDR and CDR2 as SFDVKD. This CDR3 spans 17 amino acids. The CDR3 loop is CATSDFGDRGFTGELFF. Here the CDR3 DNA reads TGTGCCACCAGTGATTTCGGGGACAGGGGATTCACCGGGGAGCTGTTTTTT.

The rearrangement joins TRBV5-5 to TRBJ2-5, with 13 bases identical to TRBD2. From germline, CDR1 is SGHKS and CDR2 YYEKEE (reference sequence). Trimming cost V 4 bases and J 3 bases; bases outside gene matches: 3. The CDR3 has 15 residues. This CDR3 is CASSIGTSGEETQYF. The CDR3 bases are TGTGCCAGCAGCATTGGGACTAGCGGGGAAGAGACCCAGTACTTC.

This chain connects TRBV11-2 to TRBJ2-1, with a weak D call TRBD2 (6 bases). Per germline, CDR1 SGHAT and CDR2 FQNNGV. V was trimmed by 1 base and J by 0 bases, leaving 10 bases between them. This CDR3 spans 16 amino acids. Written as DNA, the CDR3 is TGTGCCAGCAGCTTAGGAGCGGGCCGCTCCTACAATGAGCAGTTCTTC. Translated, it gives CASSLGAGRSYNEQFF.

V is TRBV28 and J is TRBJ2-3; D perhaps matches TRBD2 (6 bases). The germline gives CDR1 MDHEN, CDR2 SYDVKM. This CDR3 has 16 amino acids. V lost 6 bases and J lost 0, with 16 bases in between. CDR3 residues: CASSLFGGVSTDTQYF. CDR3 bases: TGTGCCAGCAGCCTCTTCGGCGGGGTTAGCACAGATACGCAGTATTTT.

The chain combines TRBV29-1 with TRBJ1-5, with D uncertain. The ends were cut back, 8 bases at V and 0 bases at J, with 14 bases in the middle. Germline V gene sequence: CDR1 SQVTM, CDR2 ANQGSEA. This CDR3 spans 14 amino acids. This CDR3 reads CSYSDTNSNQPQHF. CDR3 in DNA: TGCAGCTACAGTGACACCAATAGCAATCAGCCCCAGCATTTT.

In this sample, this clone turned up a few times. The rearrangement links TRBV11-2 to TRBJ1-3; no clear D gene. CDR1 and CDR2 (germline): SGHAT, FQNNGV. Deletions cut 5 bases from V and 5 bases from J, with 13 bases between. The CDR3 consists of 14 residues. The CDR3 spells CASSLSVSRNTIYF. As DNA, the CDR3 is TGTGCCAGCAGCCTTAGCGTCAGCCGAAACACCATATATTTT.

The chain joins TRBV19 to TRBJ2-5; D is perhaps TRBD1 (6 bases). Trimming removed 2 bases at V and 5 bases at J, with 12 bases between. The CDR3 length is 14 residues. CDR1 LNHDA and CDR2 SQIVND come from the germline V gene (reference sequence). The CDR3 protein is CASSISGATETQYF. CDR3 nucleotide sequence: TGTGCCAGTAGTATATCAGGGGCGACGGAGACCCAGTACTTC.

V is TRBV28 and J is TRBJ1-4; 11 nucleotides align to TRBD1. Losses at the gene ends were 8 bases for V and 8 bases for J; bases not matched to a gene: 10. This CDR3 spans 15 amino acids. Germline values: CDR1 MDHEN, CDR2 SYDVKM. The CDR3 here is CASGGQGEQREKLFF. In nucleotides, the CDR3 is TGTGCCAGCGGGGGACAGGGGGAACAAAGAGAAAAACTGTTTTTT. The entire variable domain, with the rest obtained from reference TRBV28 and TRBJ1-4, is as follows: DVKVTQSSRYLVKRTGEKVFLECVQDMDHENMFWYRQDPGLGLRLIYFSYDVKMKEKGDIPEGYSVSREKKERFSLILESASTNQTSMYLCASGGQGEQREKLFFGSGTQLSVL.

Only one count was recorded for this clone. This chain links TRBV18 with TRBJ2-3; 9 bases match TRBD1. The V and J ends lost 3 bases and 5 bases, in that order; junction bases with no gene match: 12. Germline V gene data show CDR1 as KGHSH and CDR2 as LQKENI. The CDR3 totals 17 residues. The CDR3 loop is CASSPPSGTGRGDTQYF. Here the CDR3 DNA reads TGTGCCAGCTCACCCCCGTCCGGGACAGGGAGGGGAGATACGCAGTATTTT.

The V call is TRBV18, the J call TRBJ2-3; TRBD2 matches at 11 bases. The CDR3 loop spans 15 amino acids. In germline, CDR1 is KGHSH, CDR2 LQKENI. With 5 bases clipped from V and 4 bases from J, the junction kept 5 bases outside the gene matches. CDR3 DNA: TGTGCCAGCTCAGCGACTAGCGGGATGGCAGATACGCAGTATTTT. Translation gives CASSATSGMADTQYF.

This rearrangement joins TRBV7-2 to TRBJ1-2; D possibly corresponds to TRBD1 (6 bases). V was clipped by 5 bases and J by 5 bases, with 15 bases between them. The CDR3 runs 14 residues. Germline CDR1 SGHTA, CDR2 FQGNSA. The CDR3 DNA is TGTGCCAGCAGCGAATCCGGGACAAAGTATGGCTACACCTTC. This translates into CASSESGTKYGYTF.

The chain combines TRBV4-3 with TRBJ2-3; 13 bases agree with TRBD2. Germline values: CDR1 LGHNA, CDR2 YSLEER. This CDR3 has 18 residues. The V gene end was trimmed by 1 base and the J gene end by 2 bases; junction bases not matched to a gene: 6. DNA for the CDR3: TGCGCCAGCAGCCAAGGGACTAGCGGGAGTAAGATCACAGATACGCAGTATTTT. It codes for CASSQGTSGSKITDTQYF.

The chain carries TRBV2 and TRBJ2-5, with a possible D match to TRBD1 (6 bases). Per the germline V gene, CDR1 is SNHLY and CDR2 is FYNNEI. The CDR3 consists of 16 residues. The V end was cut by 0 bases, the J end by 2 bases, with 13 bases between. CDR3 residues: CASSEAFGTRQETQYF. As DNA, the CDR3 is TGTGCCAGCAGTGAAGCCTTCGGGACAAGACAAGAGACCCAGTACTTC.

The rearrangement uses TRBV6-5 and TRBJ1-5, with TRBD1 identical over 7 bases. After removal of 6 bases from V and 4 bases from J, the junction contained 9 bases not matched to a gene. The CDR3 sequence is 15 residues long. The V gene's germline CDR1 is MNHEY and CDR2 SVGAGI. The CDR3: CASSEPGQQNQPQHF. In DNA, the CDR3 is TGTGCCAGCAGCGAGCCGGGACAGCAAAATCAGCCCCAGCATTTT.

Written as DNA, the CDR3 is TGTGCCAGCAGACGGACTAGCGGGGGGTACAATGAGCAGTTCTTC. Protein: CASRRTSGGYNEQFF. This chain joins TRBV6-5 and TRBJ2-1; TRBD2 matches 14 bases. Germline V gene lookup returns CDR1 MNHEY and CDR2 SVGAGI. CDR3 length: 15 amino acids. The V segment lost 6 bases and the J segment 4 bases; nucleotides outside the gene matches: 2.

The rearrangement joins TRBV30 to TRBJ1-1, with 11 bases fitting TRBD1. Germline V gives CDR1 GTSNPN, CDR2 SVGIG (reference sequence). The CDR3 runs 12 residues. J was trimmed by 11 bases and V by 5 bases; bases with no gene match: 7. CDR3 protein: CAWSGQGGVAFF. The CDR3 DNA reads as TGTGCCTGGTCGGGACAGGGGGGTGTGGCTTTCTTT.

V gene TRBV20-1 combines with J gene TRBJ2-7; TRBD2 matches 7 bases. CDR1 and CDR2 (germline): DFQATT, SNEGSKA (reference sequence). J gave up 1 base and V 3 bases, and 9 bases lay outside the gene matches. The CDR3 loop spans 15 amino acids. In DNA, the CDR3 is TGCAGTGCTAGTGGGTTGGGAGCGGGATCCTACGAGCAGTACTTC. Its protein is CSASGLGAGSYEQYF.

This clone has a single count. This rearrangement joins TRBV10-3 to TRBJ2-1; tentative D call: TRBD1 (7 bases). This CDR3 contains 17 residues. Germline V CDR1 and CDR2: ENHRY, SYGVKD. V dropped 8 bases and J dropped 0 bases, with 20 bases sitting between them. The DNA of the CDR3 is TGTGCCATCGCGGGACAGACATACCTTAGCTCCTACAATGAGCAGTTCTTC. Amino acid sequence: CAIAGQTYLSSYNEQFF.

The J gene is TRBJ1-5, the V gene TRBV6-5; D remains ambiguous. The length of the CDR3 is 11 residues. Germline V gives CDR1 MNHEY, CDR2 SVGAGI. V lost 8 bases to trimming and J lost 7 bases, with 9 bases between them. The DNA of the CDR3 is TGTGCCAGCGGTCGAGAGCAGCCCCAGCATTTT. Protein: CASGREQPQHF.

This clone came up many times. Other DNA sequences in the sample encode the same CDR3. The rearrangement uses TRBV7-2 and TRBJ1-5; D unclear. The CDR3 spans 15 residues. Looked up from germline, CDR1 is SGHTA and CDR2 is FQGNSA. The germline V and J ends were trimmed by 6 bases and 1 base, with 13 bases remaining between them. The CDR3, as DNA: TGTGCCAGCAGTCCCCTCCGCGGCAGCAATCAGCCCCAGCATTTT. Protein: CASSPLRGSNQPQHF.

The V call is TRBV4-3, the J call TRBJ2-1; a weak D match, TRBD2 (5 bases). The CDR3 contains 16 residues. Germline values: CDR1 LGHNA, CDR2 YSLEER. Trimming cost V 3 bases and J 3 bases, with 15 bases left between them. Here the CDR3 DNA reads TGCGCCAGCAGCCAGGCGACGGGGTACCACTACAATGAGCAGTTCTTC. Protein: CASSQATGYHYNEQFF.

The chain joins TRBV28 to TRBJ2-1; TRBD2 is a possible D gene (6 bases). CDR3 length: 16 amino acids. Germline CDR1 reads MDHEN; CDR2 reads SYDVKM. The V end was cut by 4 bases, the J end by 2 bases, with 15 bases between. Here the CDR3 DNA reads TGTGCCAGCAGTTCTCCCACGGGAGCCACCTACAATGAGCAGTTCTTC. The encoded protein is CASSSPTGATYNEQFF.